Below, one T cell receptor (beta chain) is given with its context. The sample holds one count of this clone. No antigen is known for it. No much larger clone exists at a distance of one base, and base qualities are not known. Unmatched junction bases come to 2, with V trimmed by 2 bases and J by 1 base. The CDR3 holds 15 amino acids from the cysteine to the phenylalanine. Only the CDR3 region is kept as DNA, spanning 45 bases read in frame from base 1. The germline V gene yields SGHRS for CDR1 and YFSETQ for CDR2. This entry comes from a study of cytomegalovirus exposure and HLA in healthy donors (dated by TCRdb to the late 2010s). About the investigation overall: An earlier analysis of approximately 550 of the donors reported about 250 Gb of sequence data and roughly 110 million unique TCR beta sequences from about 200 million T cells. Roughly 300 gigabases of sequencing data and some 85 million unique TCR sequences were included in an early release covering about 620 HLA-typed donors. Of the roughly 410 genotyped donors, over 80% were placed in the genetic ancestry cluster associated with self-reported Caucasian donors. The study was designed to test whether signatures of past pathogen exposure could be identified by cataloging public T cell receptors. The study used immunosequencing to profile the T cell repertoires of 666 subjects and linked those repertoires to cytomegalovirus serostatus. Along with the roughly 610-subject first cohort, a separate validation cohort of over 90 different subjects was used. To predict cytomegalovirus infection status, the study brought together high-throughput TCR immunosequencing, statistical association of individual TCRs with disease status, and machine learning. A later analysis re-examined previously published TCR beta repertoires from just over 650 donors and added high-resolution HLA genotyping to investigate patterns of TCR occurrence. The later analysis used no new phenotypic data to find candidate immune exposures, relying instead on TCR beta sequences and their occurrence across donors. In an earlier analysis of a few hundred of the donors, high-throughput TCR beta sequencing was used to judge whether each TCR beta V gene segment behaved as functional or pseudogenic. Alongside the repertoire data, information on donor age, sex, ethnicity and CMV serostatus was compiled. Genome-wide SNP genotypes for about 55% of the 666 donors were used in a later genetic analysis, which treated that subset as a discovery cohort. All discovery cohort repertoires had been generated on a single sequencing platform. HLA typing covered class I and class II loci at four-digit resolution. Typing coverage varied by locus: roughly 620-640 donors for A, B, C, DRB1 and DQB1; roughly 500 for DQA1; more than 600 for DPA1; roughly 450 for DPB1. Roughly five DR-DQ haplotypes were handled as single units for association and clustering because linkage in the cohort was strong. On average, roughly 240,000 unique TCR beta nucleotide sequences were sequenced per donor among some 430 genotyped donors of the cohort, with 15% to 20% of those sequences being non-productive. On the study overall, not on this receptor specifically: Most CMV-associated TCR beta chains appeared to be HLA-restricted in a later analysis, and the HLA associations seemed to be driven largely by CMV exposure. Presence/absence analyses assumed roughly uniform sequencing depth across donors, an assumption that may not hold. Broadly in line with IMGT annotations, most TCR beta V segments showed up in productive rearrangements about 87% or about 30% of the time in an earlier analysis of under 700 of the donors. A few of the identified cytomegalovirus-associated TCR beta chains were confirmed in vitro to be specific for cytomegalovirus antigens. An association between a missense DCLRE1C variant and V-gene and J-gene trimming of TCR beta chains was found in a later genetic analysis and replicated in an independent cohort. Over 15 rarely observed V segments, including chromosome 9 orphons, were excluded from the earlier analysis of several hundred of the donors because counts were too low. In a later analysis, about 17,000 TCR beta sequences were associated with specific HLA alleles at a false discovery rate of 0.05. In the study, roughly 160 TCR beta chains were listed as associated with cytomegalovirus. According to the authors, the approach could potentially be generalized to other disease states and immunological phenotypes. A further reported finding was that TCR beta sequences accurately predicted the HLA-A and HLA-B alleles for most subjects in the first cohort. In both the original and validation cohorts, the classifier was reported to diagnose cytomegalovirus status with high specificity and sensitivity. Compared with equally common non-associated chains, HLA-associated TCR beta chains in a later analysis were more clonally expanded and had lower generation probabilities. According to a later analysis, parvovirus B19, influenza, CMV and Epstein-Barr virus appeared linked to several top co-occurrence clusters. In a later genetic analysis, fewer N-insertions in productive TCRs were reported among donors in an Asian-associated ancestry cluster than the roughly 670-donor mean. Only TCR beta chains were sequenced in this cohort, and the absence of alpha or paired-chain data limited detectable features. When HLA alleles, especially DR and DQ, strongly co-occurred, TCR associations were difficult to assign to individual alleles. Some IMGT-functional V segments, including TRBV6-2 and TRBV6-3, could not be told apart with the 87-base-pair reads, so those segments were excluded. In a later analysis, the rate of TCR association differed among HLA loci, with DRB1 alleles having the most associated TCRs and HLA-C alleles having the fewest. Because HLA typing was missing for some donors at each locus, association tests included only the typed subset. For the cohort, immune exposure information was limited to CMV serostatus. Most TCR sequences were seen in very few donors, while some public TCRs were found in many individuals. A cluster of highly shared sequence variants was judged likely to be a technical artifact of the sequencing pipeline. Correlated functional status among segregating V segments might be attributable to linkage disequilibrium, but an unknown experimental factor could not be ruled out.

The cohort comprised 666 healthy bone marrow donors. All cohort members were sampled while nominally healthy, although unrecorded immune exposures were likely present. The donor was CMV seronegative and was included in the group of under 450 seronegative cohort members. Each donor provided a peripheral blood sample, and peripheral blood mononuclear cells were used for TCR beta sequencing. The Qiagen DNeasy Blood Extraction Kit was used to extract genomic DNA from the blood cell samples. The library came from the immunoSEQ multiplex PCR assay. For the multiplex PCR, a mixture combining 60 forward primers for TCR Vbeta segments and 13 reverse primers for TCR Jbeta segments was used. Amplification of the CDR3 region of rearranged TCR beta genes was performed with a multiplex PCR assay on genomic DNA. The Illumina HiSeq System was used to sequence the amplified TCR beta libraries as 87-base-pair reads. Turning to the authors' computational methods: Across the roughly 700 repertoires, a later analysis counted approximately 83 million unique TCR beta chains, around 11 million of which were shared by at least two donors. Raw reads were error-corrected and collapsed into unique sequences with a nearest-neighbor algorithm that merged closely related sequences to remove PCR and sequencing errors. Alignment of CDR3 sequences to IMGT reference sequences was used to assign V, D and J gene segments. Each retained sequence needed at least a six-nucleotide match to both a V gene segment and a J gene segment. Rearrangements were classified as productive when the CDR3 lacked stop codons and remained in frame with V and J, and all other rearrangements were classified as non-productive. CDR3 was defined according to IMGT convention as the region running from the second conserved V-encoded cysteine to the conserved J-encoded phenylalanine. In an earlier analysis of roughly 610 of the donors, sequences lacking an unambiguous match to a single V gene segment were excluded. An earlier analysis of a few hundred of the donors classified V segments as functional when productive rearrangements were above 56.7% and as segregating when the standard deviation between donors was above 5%. To diagnose cytomegalovirus status from the catalog of TCR beta chain sequences, a statistical classification framework was built. V and J gene assignment, in a later analysis, came from comparing TCR nucleotide sequences with IMGT/GENE-DB human TR gene sequences. A later analysis assigned CDR3 sequences and most-parsimonious VDJ recombination scenarios with the TCRdist pipeline. In a later analysis, each TCR beta chain was defined by its CDR3 amino acid sequence together with its V-gene family, and reads without a unique V-gene family were excluded. A later analysis removed 592 highly shared, low-generation-probability nucleotide sequences to deal with suspected cross-contamination and a sequencing artifact. A later analysis calculated a clonal expansion index for each public chain from normalized within-repertoire ranks of inferred template counts. In a later analysis, generation probabilities were computed using a VDJ recombination model fitted to out-of-frame rearrangements, and the results were checked against IGoR. Hypergeometric tests were used in a later analysis to score TCR-TCR, TCR-HLA and TCR-CMV co-occurrence, with a repertoire-size bias correction applied to the TCR pairs. To estimate false discovery rates, a later analysis permuted the HLA or CMV assignments 20 times. A later analysis grouped co-occurring TCRs with DBSCAN, adding TCRdist sequence similarity when clustering within HLA-allele-positive subsets. For co-occurrence clustering, repertoires with fewer than 30,000 or more than 120,000 public chains were excluded, along with several repertoires with anomalous nucleotide sharing. TCRdb retrieved this table from immuneACCESS and kept in-frame rearrangements only. Not all clones are present; in checked studies, unresolved V genes account for under half, and no reason is known for the remainder. D and trimming were read from the DNA, whereas the V and J calls and clone size are those reported in that table. The sample table records roughly 150,000 clones; more than 70% of these occur just once. The ten top clones hold approximately 2% of the sample.

The sequence links TRBV5-1 to TRBJ2-5; the junction holds 10 bases that match TRBD2. This clonotype originated in a young man in good health and CMV-seronegative. The specimen was PBMCs. The DNA is TGCGCCAGCAGCTTACTAGCGGGGATCCAAGAGACCCAGTACTTC. This is translated as CASSLLAGIQETQYF.